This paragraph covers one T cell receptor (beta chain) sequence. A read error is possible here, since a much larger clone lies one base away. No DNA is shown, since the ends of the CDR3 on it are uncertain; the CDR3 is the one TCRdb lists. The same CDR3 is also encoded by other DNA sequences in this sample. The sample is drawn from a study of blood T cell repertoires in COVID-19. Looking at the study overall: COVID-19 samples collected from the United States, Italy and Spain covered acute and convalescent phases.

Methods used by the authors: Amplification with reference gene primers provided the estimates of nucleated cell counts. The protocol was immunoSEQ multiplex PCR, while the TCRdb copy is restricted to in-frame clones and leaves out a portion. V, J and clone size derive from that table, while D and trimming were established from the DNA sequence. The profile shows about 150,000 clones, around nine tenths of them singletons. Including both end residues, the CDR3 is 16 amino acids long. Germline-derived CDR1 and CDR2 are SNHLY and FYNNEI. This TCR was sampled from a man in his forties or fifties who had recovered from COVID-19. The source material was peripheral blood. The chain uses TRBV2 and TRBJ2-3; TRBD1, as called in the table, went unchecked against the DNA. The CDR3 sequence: CASSEVGTGSTDTQYF.